These T cell receptor beta chains were read from a single sample in a study of post-analysis software for immune sequencing data. Via MiXCR, TCRdb re-called the PCR reads, giving one row per CDR3 protein. The sample holds hundreds of thousands of distinct CDR3 sequences, roughly 50% seen once. The sequenced sample consisted of blood. These TCRs come from a girl between 10 and 17 years old with multiple sclerosis. Both conserved end residues are part of each CDR3. Fields, in order: CDR3 DNA, CDR3 protein, clone size, D gene, V gene, J gene. The D gene is left open where the match is weak. Expanded clones get a size class; other rows say once, few or many, or leave the size out.

DNA: TGCAGCGTCTCGGTAGGGAGGGACGAGCAGTACTTC
CDR3: CSVSVGRDEQYF
size: NA
D: TRBD2
V: TRBV29-1
J: TRBJ2-7

DNA: TGTGCCAGCAGTTTCGGTGGGGGAACCTCCTACGAGCAGTACTTC
CDR3: CASSFGGGTSYEQYF
size: NA
D: NA
V: TRBV28
J: TRBJ2-7

DNA: TGTGCCAGCAGTTCCGGGAGCCTCCCTGGGGCCAACGTCCTGACTTTC
CDR3: CASSSGSLPGANVLTF
size: NA
D: NA
V: TRBV12-3/TRBV12-4
J: TRBJ2-6

DNA: TGTGCCAGCAGCCTCTCCCATCCTAACTATGGCTACACCTTC
CDR3: CASSLSHPNYGYTF
size: NA
D: NA
V: TRBV27
J: TRBJ1-2

DNA: TGTGCCATCAGTGAGCGTTTAATAGCGGGCTCCTACGAGCAGTACTTC
CDR3: CAISERLIAGSYEQYF
size: NA
D: TRBD2
V: TRBV10-3
J: TRBJ2-7

DNA: TGTGCCACCAGCAACTTAGCGGGAGCGGGAGATACGCAGTATTTT
CDR3: CATSNLAGAGDTQYF
size: NA
D: TRBD2
V: TRBV15
J: TRBJ2-3

DNA: TGCAGTGCGGGACGACAGGGCCTAGAGACCCAGTACTTC
CDR3: CSAGRQGLETQYF
size: NA
D: TRBD1
V: TRBV20-1
J: TRBJ2-5

DNA: TGTGCCAGCAGTGAGGCGGGGTACGGCACTGAAGCTTTCTTT
CDR3: CASSEAGYGTEAFF
size: once
D: NA
V: TRBV25-1
J: TRBJ1-1

DNA: TGCGCCAGCAGCGCGAGGGACAGGGGGTTCAATGAGCAGTTCTTC
CDR3: CASSARDRGFNEQFF
size: few
D: TRBD1
V: TRBV5-1
J: TRBJ2-1

DNA: TGTGCCAGCAGTTGGGGGGGGCCAGTGAATCCAGATACGCAGTATTTT
CDR3: CASSWGGPVNPDTQYF
size: NA
D: NA
V: TRBV12-3/TRBV12-4
J: TRBJ2-3

DNA: TGTGCCAGCAGCTTCGACGGGGGGTTTTCCTACAATGAGCAGTTCTTC
CDR3: CASSFDGGFSYNEQFF
size: NA
D: TRBD2
V: TRBV13
J: TRBJ2-1

DNA: TGTGCCAGCACTAGCGGGGGTCCTCACGCGGATACGCAGTATTTT
CDR3: CASTSGGPHADTQYF
size: NA
D: TRBD2
V: TRBV6-1
J: TRBJ2-3

DNA: TGTGCCAGCAGCCAAATAGCGGGAGGAGGGGTTCGTGAGTTGGGTGAGCAGTTCTTC
CDR3: CASSQIAGGGVRELGEQFF
size: few
D: TRBD2
V: TRBV7-2
J: TRBJ2-1

DNA: TGCAGTGCGGCCCCGGGACTAGCGACCCAAGAGACCCAGTACTTC
CDR3: CSAAPGLATQETQYF
size: few
D: TRBD2
V: TRBV20-1
J: TRBJ2-5

DNA: TGTGCCAGCAGCCAAGATGATGCGGCGGGAGGGCTTTTCAGCTCCTACGAGCAGTACTTC
CDR3: CASSQDDAAGGLFSSYEQYF
size: NA
D: TRBD2
V: TRBV4-2
J: TRBJ2-7

DNA: TGTGCCAGCATTCGACAGGCCGTCTCTGGGGCCAACGTCCTGACTTTC
CDR3: CASIRQAVSGANVLTF
size: few
D: NA
V: TRBV12-3/TRBV12-4
J: TRBJ2-6

DNA: TGTGCCAGCAGCCCCCAGCGGGAGGGGTCCTACGAGCAGTACTTC
CDR3: CASSPQREGSYEQYF
size: few
D: TRBD2
V: TRBV7-6
J: TRBJ2-7

DNA: TGCGCCAGCAGCTCGCGCCTGACTAGCGGGGGGGCAGATACGCAGTATTTT
CDR3: CASSSRLTSGGADTQYF
size: NA
D: TRBD2
V: TRBV5-1
J: TRBJ2-3

DNA: TGTGCCAGCAGTACAGGGGGAACTGTGGAGACCCAGTACTTC
CDR3: CASSTGGTVETQYF
size: NA
D: TRBD1
V: TRBV2
J: TRBJ2-5

DNA: TGTGCCACCAGCAGGGAGACATTGACAGGGAGTAGGGCAGATACGCAGTATTTT
CDR3: CATSRETLTGSRADTQYF
size: NA
D: TRBD1
V: TRBV15
J: TRBJ2-3

DNA: TGCAGCGTTGGAGTAGCGGGGGGGTCCTACAATGGGCAGTTCTTC
CDR3: CSVGVAGGSYNGQFF
size: few
D: TRBD2
V: TRBV29-1
J: TRBJ2-1

DNA: TGTGCCAGCAGCCCAAGACTAGGACAAGGCGAGCAGTACTTC
CDR3: CASSPRLGQGEQYF
size: few
D: NA
V: TRBV7-9
J: TRBJ2-7

DNA: TGCAGTGCTAAAGACGGCGGGGGGCCTGACGACGAGCAGTACTTC
CDR3: CSAKDGGGPDDEQYF
size: NA
D: TRBD2
V: TRBV20-1
J: TRBJ2-7

DNA: TGTGCCAGCAGCCTTGACAGGGGCCATGAGCAGTTCTTC
CDR3: CASSLDRGHEQFF
size: few
D: TRBD1
V: TRBV5-1
J: TRBJ2-1

DNA: TGTGCCAGCAGCTTCGGGTTAAATGGCTACACCTTC
CDR3: CASSFGLNGYTF
size: NA
D: NA
V: TRBV13
J: TRBJ1-2

DNA: TGTGCCAGCAGCTCCGTCCTGGAGTGGGAGACCCAGTACTTC
CDR3: CASSSVLEWETQYF
size: NA
D: NA
V: TRBV7-9
J: TRBJ2-5

DNA: TGTGCTAGCAGCCCATTTGGGGGAGGCGGCGACAATGAGCAGTTCTTC
CDR3: CASSPFGGGGDNEQFF
size: NA
D: NA
V: TRBV7-7
J: TRBJ2-1

DNA: TGCAGCATCGCGACAGGGGGCGAAAATGAGCAGTTCTTC
CDR3: CSIATGGENEQFF
size: NA
D: TRBD1
V: TRBV29-1
J: TRBJ2-1

DNA: TGTGCCACTCGACAGCACCCGAACACTGAAGCTTTCTTT
CDR3: CATRQHPNTEAFF
size: NA
D: NA
V: TRBV6-1
J: TRBJ1-1

DNA: TGTGCCAGTAGTATTTCTCAAGAGACCCAGTACTTC
CDR3: CASSISQETQYF
size: NA
D: NA
V: TRBV19
J: TRBJ2-5

DNA: TGCAGCGTTGAACGGGGGCAGGGGGAGACCCAGTACTTC
CDR3: CSVERGQGETQYF
size: NA
D: NA
V: TRBV29-1
J: TRBJ2-5

DNA: TGTGCCAGCAGTGAACAACAGGGGGGGAATGAGCAGTTCTTC
CDR3: CASSEQQGGNEQFF
size: NA
D: NA
V: TRBV2
J: TRBJ2-1

DNA: TGCAGTGCTAGAGATCTCGGACTAGCGAGGAGTGAGCAGTTCTTC
CDR3: CSARDLGLARSEQFF
size: few
D: TRBD2
V: TRBV20-1
J: TRBJ2-1

DNA: TGCAGCGTTTGGAACGGGGACAATGAGCAGTTCTTC
CDR3: CSVWNGDNEQFF
size: NA
D: NA
V: TRBV29-1
J: TRBJ2-1

DNA: TGTGCCAGCAGGGAGACAGGGGGAAACTATGGCTACACCTTC
CDR3: CASRETGGNYGYTF
size: NA
D: TRBD1
V: TRBV2
J: TRBJ1-2

DNA: TGTGCCAGCAGCTCGACGATGTCCACCTACGAGCAGTACTTC
CDR3: CASSSTMSTYEQYF
size: NA
D: NA
V: TRBV3-1
J: TRBJ2-7

DNA: TGCAGCGGCCGCACAGGGGGCGCGGAGACCCAGTACTTC
CDR3: CSGRTGGAETQYF
size: once
D: TRBD1
V: TRBV29-1
J: TRBJ2-5

DNA: TGTGCCAGCAGCGTAGCGGGACTAGCGGGAGCCTACGAGCAGTACTTC
CDR3: CASSVAGLAGAYEQYF
size: NA
D: TRBD2
V: TRBV7-2
J: TRBJ2-7

DNA: TGCGCCAGCAGCCAAGATCAAGGCAATCAGCCCCAGCATTTT
CDR3: CASSQDQGNQPQHF
size: NA
D: NA
V: TRBV4-1
J: TRBJ1-5

DNA: TGTGCCAGCACCCGGGCTCTATCTGGGGCCAACGTCCTGACTTTC
CDR3: CASTRALSGANVLTF
size: NA
D: NA
V: TRBV6-5
J: TRBJ2-6

DNA: TGCAGTGGAGTCGGGGGGTACGAGCAGTACTTC
CDR3: CSGVGGYEQYF
size: few
D: TRBD2
V: TRBV20-1
J: TRBJ2-7